The present TCR beta chain was sequenced within a study of cytomegalovirus exposure and HLA in healthy donors. Each donor was nominally healthy when sampled (though unrecorded immune exposures were likely). Study-wide results and caveats: TCR beta V- and J-gene trimming was later associated with a missense DCLRE1C variant. Fewer than 200 TCR beta chains were listed as cytomegalovirus-associated.

This clone was seen repeatedly, ten times or more. No antigen is known for it. Researchers ran the PCR with 60 Vbeta and 13 Jbeta primers. TCRdb's table, derived via immunoSEQ multiplex PCR, lists solely in-frame clones and lacks some. The table lists 85,000 to 100,000 clones, 63% of them singletons, with 6% to 6.5% in the top ten. Sequencing input: PBMCs. The receptor was derived from a woman aged 25 to 45 in good health and CMV-seronegative.

CDR3 sequence (DNA): TGCGCCAGCAGCCAAGAGGGGACAGGACGAGCTAACTATGGCTACACCTTC. Translation gives CASSQEGTGRANYGYTF. The chain links TRBV4-1 to TRBJ1-2, with 8 bases matching TRBD1. Germline CDR1 and CDR2: MGHRA and YSYEKL. This CDR3 has 17 amino acids. The trim removed 0 bases at V and 0 bases at J, leaving 6 bases unmatched.